This TCR beta chain was recovered during a study of identical twins. Study-level results: For out-of-frame beta sequences, excess twin sharing was weaker. Cord blood beta clonotypes present at high abundance carried fewer insertions; no such pattern appeared in memory repertoires.

This clonotype showed up many times. The target antigen is unknown. Germline V gives CDR1 SGHRS, CDR2 YFSETQ. Trimming at V came to 3 bases and at J to 3 bases, leaving 3 bases not matched to a gene. This CDR3 region has 15 residues. TCRdb reanalysed the 5' RACE reads using MiXCR and keeps one entry per CDR3 protein. The sample records about 150,000 distinct CDR3 sequences, roughly 3.5% being singletons. The origin of this receptor is a man younger than 35 in good health. What was sequenced was memory T cells sorted from blood. This chain links TRBV5-1 with TRBJ2-3; TRBD2 matches 11 bases. CDR3 nucleotide sequence: TGCGCCAGCAGCTATACTAGCGGGAGTACAGATACGCAGTATTTT. Protein sequence: CASSYTSGSTDTQYF.